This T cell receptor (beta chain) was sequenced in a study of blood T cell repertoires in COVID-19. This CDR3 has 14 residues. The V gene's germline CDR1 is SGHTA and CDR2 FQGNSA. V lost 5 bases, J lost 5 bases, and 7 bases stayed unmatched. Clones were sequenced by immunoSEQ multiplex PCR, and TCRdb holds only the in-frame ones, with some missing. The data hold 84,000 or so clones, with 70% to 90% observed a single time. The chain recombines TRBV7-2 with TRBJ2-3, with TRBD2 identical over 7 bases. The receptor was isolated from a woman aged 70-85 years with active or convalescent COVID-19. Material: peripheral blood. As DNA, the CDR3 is TGTGCCAGCAGCCCTATTTGGGGGGGAGATACGCAGTATTTT. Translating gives CASSPIWGGDTQYF.